This T cell receptor beta chain was observed in a study of blood T cell repertoires in COVID-19 (TCRdb year 2020). Study-wide context: Samples from collaborators originated in the United States, Italy and Spain and spanned both the acute and convalescent phases of COVID-19. Where available, HLA class I and class II types were obtained from metadata supplied by the sample provider rather than from assay-based typing. The repertoires were made available in a free public database intended to serve as a resource for research on the immune response to SARS-CoV-2. The samples were drawn from two sources: the first 160 participants of the ongoing ImmuneRACE study, and 1,000 to 1,500 subjects contributed by 6 global collaborators. The material from the prospective study consisted of cDNA or gDNA derived from T cells, B-cell-depleted T cells, or PBMCs. A de-identified subject ID, COVID-19 status, age in years and sex were almost always included in the sample metadata. The dataset comprised deeply sampled blood TCRbeta repertoires from subjects exposed to, actively infected with, or recovered from COVID-19. Study-wide findings and limitations: The amount of clinical and demographic metadata varied by source and participant and was provided uncurated.

From the cysteine through the phenylalanine, the CDR3 covers 16 amino acids. The DNA shown is the 48-base CDR3, in frame from base 1. The germline V gene (reference sequence) sets CDR1 to SGHNT and CDR2 to YYREEE. Cut back by 0 bases and 5 bases, the V and J ends lie 15 bases apart. On this clone: The target of this receptor is not known. It has no much larger one-base neighbor in the sample; base qualities were not kept.

Each collaborating institution followed its own protocols to collect whole blood in K2EDTA tubes. For TCRbeta analysis, collaborators shipped samples as frozen whole blood, isolated PBMCs, or DNA extracted from either of those sample types. The immunoSEQ Assay, a bias-controlled multiplex PCR, was used to amplify TCRbeta CDR3 regions from genomic DNA. As for how the authors treated the data: Within the assay, amplification of reference gene primers was used to estimate how many nucleated cells each sample contained. To quantify the absolute abundance of each unique TCRbeta CDR3 rearrangement, sequence reads were collapsed and filtered. For each sample, productive Simpson clonality was calculated as the square root of Simpson's diversity index across productive rearrangements. In its TCRdb copy, this immuneACCESS table keeps in-frame sequences only and misses some clones. Where compared with another copy, unresolved V genes explain less than half of these, and the others have no known cause. That table supplies the V and J calls and clone size; D and trimming were determined from the DNA. Counted in this sample were 52,000 or so clones; over 90% of them appeared once. The ten largest account for roughly 9.8% of the sample.

The origin of this receptor is a woman aged 80 or over with acute or convalescent COVID-19. In this chain, TRBV5-4 is recombined with TRBJ2-1, with the D gene not clear enough to name. The sequenced sample consisted of peripheral blood. The CDR3 reads CASSLGGVTKNNEQFF. The DNA sequence is given as TGTGCCAGCAGCTTGGGCGGAGTCACCAAAAACAATGAGCAGTTCTTC.